What follows are 26 T cell receptor beta chains derived from one specimen sequenced in a study of PD-L1 blockade in urothelial cancer. This sample's time point: peripheral blood 6 weeks after treatment start. TCRdb's table, derived via immunoSEQ multiplex PCR, lists solely in-frame clones and lacks some. The table has about 46,000 clones, around 82% seen once. The sample in question was PBMCs, obtained around atezolizumab (anti-PD-L1) treatment. These receptors were taken from a man in his fifties with urothelial cancer.

The chain is built from TRBV7-8 and TRBJ2-1, with 12 bases lining up with TRBD2. Losses at the gene ends were 5 bases for V and 2 bases for J; bases not matched to a gene: 4. This CDR3 spans 16 amino acids. Germline V gene sequence: CDR1 SGHVS, CDR2 FQNEAQ. CDR3: CASSRLAGVAYNEQFF. The CDR3 DNA is TGTGCCAGCAGCCGACTAGCGGGAGTGGCCTACAATGAGCAGTTCTTC.

The rearrangement links TRBV27 to TRBJ2-2; 8 bases align to TRBD2. Trimming removed 3 bases from V and 5 bases from J; junction bases left unmatched: 11. The CDR3 contains 17 residues. Looked up from germline, CDR1 is MNHEY and CDR2 is SMNVEV (reference sequence). The CDR3 region is CASSLEMRTSSTGELFF. The CDR3 DNA sequence: TGTGCCAGCAGTTTGGAGATGAGGACTAGCTCAACCGGGGAGCTGTTTTTT.

This chain uses TRBV6-4 with TRBJ2-2; D is undetermined. The CDR3 length is 14 residues. V lost 6 bases, J lost 2 bases, and 10 bases lay in between. Germline CDR1 MRHNA, CDR2 SNTAGT. The CDR3 nucleotides are TGTGCCAGCAGGCGATCGGTCAACACCGGGGAGCTGTTTTTT. Its protein is CASRRSVNTGELFF.

The chain has TRBV19 and TRBJ2-1; TRBD1 aligns across 9 bases. Germline CDR1 LNHDA, CDR2 SQIVND (reference sequence). The CDR3 loop spans 15 amino acids. With 5 bases clipped from V and 10 bases from J, the junction kept 12 bases outside the gene matches. The CDR3 protein is CASSRGGTGTGEQFF. The CDR3 DNA reads TGTGCCAGTAGTCGAGGGGGGACAGGGACGGGAGAGCAGTTCTTC.

V and J are TRBV5-1 and TRBJ2-7; 10 bases fit TRBD1. CDR1 SGHRS and CDR2 YFSETQ come from the germline V gene. The J segment lost 3 bases and the V segment lost 7 bases, leaving 10 bases of the junction unmatched. This CDR3 has 15 residues. The CDR3, as DNA: TGCGCCAGCCGGTTAAGGGGGACAGGGGACTACGAGCAGTACTTC. This encodes CASRLRGTGDYEQYF.

The chain has TRBV5-6 and TRBJ2-1, with 11 bases that match TRBD1. The CDR3 consists of 16 residues. V lost 1 base to trimming and J lost 3 bases; unmatched junction nucleotides: 3. CDR1 and CDR2 from the germline V gene are SGHDT and YYEEEE. CDR3 sequence: CASSLSGTGGYNEQFF. The CDR3 region has the DNA TGTGCCAGCAGCTTGTCCGGGACAGGGGGCTACAATGAGCAGTTCTTC. The variable domain in full, completed from reference TRBV5-6 and TRBJ2-1, reads DAGVTQSPTHLIKTRGQQVTLRCSPKSGHDTVSWYQQALGQGPQFIFQYYEEEERQRGNFPDRFSGHQFPNYSSELNVNALLLGDSALYLCASSLSGTGGYNEQFFGPGTRLTVL.

This clone was picked up a small number of times. The chain carries TRBV10-1 and TRBJ2-7, with a possible D match to TRBD2 (6 bases). V lost 3 bases and J 7 bases, leaving 13 bases between the germline ends. Germline CDR1 reads WNHNN; CDR2 reads SYGVQD (reference sequence). The CDR3 sequence is 13 residues long. Written as DNA, the CDR3 is TGCGCCAGCAGTGAACGACTAGGTGGAGAGCAGTACTTC. Its translation: CASSERLGGEQYF.

The genes are TRBV6-6 and TRBJ2-3; TRBD1 is a possible D gene (5 bases). This CDR3 is 15 amino acids long. Trimming shortened V by 6 bases and J by 2 bases, and 15 bases separated the two germline ends. Looked up from germline, CDR1 is MNHNY and CDR2 is SVGAGI (reference sequence). In nucleotides, the CDR3 is TGTGCCAGCAGCCGAACAGGAATACTCACAGATACGCAGTATTTT. Amino acids: CASSRTGILTDTQYF.

The genes are TRBV21-1 and TRBJ2-6; the DNA was not used to check the table's D call, TRBD1. TRBV21-1 is reported as a pseudogene. The CDR3 runs 19 residues. The CDR3 sequence is CASSNPGTTVPSGANVLTF. The CDR3 DNA follows: TGTGCCAGCAGCAACCCCGGGACAACCGTCCCCTCTGGGGCCAACGTCCTGACTTTC.

The CDR3, as DNA: TGTGCCAGCAGCGTAGTAGCGGGAAACACCGGGGAGCTGTTTTTT. As protein: CASSVVAGNTGELFF. The genes are TRBV9 and TRBJ2-2, with 8 bases aligning to TRBD2. V was pared by 0 bases and J by 2 bases, with 0 bases of the junction left unmatched. Germline V lookup: CDR1 SGDLS, CDR2 YYNGEE. CDR3 length: 15 amino acids.

This rearrangement joins TRBV6-5 to TRBJ2-1, with TRBD2 matching over 7 bases. Germline-derived CDR1 and CDR2 are MNHEY and SVGAGI. Losses at the gene ends were 2 bases for V and 4 bases for J; bases not matched to a gene: 8. The CDR3 has 16 residues. The CDR3 DNA reads as TGTGCCAGCAGTTACGGGTCTAGCGGATATTACAATGAGCAGTTCTTC. Protein product: CASSYGSSGYYNEQFF.

The rearrangement uses TRBV29-1 and TRBJ2-3; TRBD2 aligns across 8 bases. Germline V gene sequence: CDR1 SQVTM, CDR2 ANQGSEA. With V trimmed by 6 bases and J by 5 bases, 7 bases remained unmatched. The CDR3 totals 13 residues. The CDR3 reads CSVKAGDGDTQYF. The CDR3 DNA sequence: TGCAGCGTGAAAGCGGGGGATGGAGATACGCAGTATTTT.

There are a few counts of this clone. The chain links TRBV7-8 to TRBJ2-7, with 11 nucleotides matching TRBD2. Germline V gene data show CDR1 as SGHVS and CDR2 as FQNEAQ. The CDR3 is 14 residues long. With V trimmed by 5 bases and J by 3 bases, 3 bases remained unmatched. The DNA of the CDR3 is TGTGCCAGCAGCGCCGGGACTAGCGGCTACGAGCAGTACTTC. Protein: CASSAGTSGYEQYF.

The V gene is TRBV25-1, the J gene TRBJ2-1, with a tentative D call TRBD1 (5 bases). There are 14 residues in the CDR3. The V gene lost 5 bases and the J gene lost 5 bases, with 13 bases spanning the gap. Looked up from germline, CDR1 is MGHDK and CDR2 is SYGVNS. The CDR3 region is CASSPLTVDNEQFF. CDR3 in DNA: TGTGCCAGCAGTCCGCTGACAGTAGACAATGAGCAGTTCTTC.

The chain is built from TRBV11-2 and TRBJ2-4; no firm D call. This CDR3 comprises 14 residues. Germline CDR1 is SGHAT and CDR2 is FQNNGV. V was clipped by 1 base and J by 3 bases, with 7 bases between them. The CDR3 DNA is TGTGCCAGCAGCTTAGGGTGGCTCAAAAACATTCAGTACTTC. Protein sequence: CASSLGWLKNIQYF.

V and J are TRBV5-5 and TRBJ1-4; 8 bases are shared with TRBD1. Per germline, CDR1 SGHKS and CDR2 YYEKEE (reference sequence). This CDR3 spans 14 amino acids. V lost 4 bases to trimming and J lost 8 bases; unmatched junction nucleotides: 7. The CDR3 spells CASSLGQVGEKLFF. The DNA of the CDR3 is TGTGCCAGCAGCCTGGGACAGGTTGGAGAAAAACTGTTTTTT. Full variable domain (remainder filled in from reference TRBV5-5 and TRBJ1-4): DAGVTQSPTHLIKTRGQQVTLRCSPISGHKSVSWYQQVLGQGPQFIFQYYEKEERGRGNFPDRFSARQFPNYSSELNVNALLLGDSALYLCASSLGQVGEKLFFGSGTQLSVL.

This clone was seen only a few times. The chain has TRBV2 and TRBJ2-7, with D possibly TRBD1 on 6 matching bases. The germline V gene has CDR1 SNHLY and CDR2 FYNNEI. This CDR3 is built from 15 residues. Trimming removed 6 bases from V and 3 bases from J, with 18 bases in between. CDR3 DNA: TGTGCCAGCAGCCTCGTGGGACAAACGTACTACGAGCAGTACTTC. This translates into CASSLVGQTYYEQYF. Filled out from reference TRBV2 and TRBJ2-7, the complete variable domain reads EPEVTQTPSHQVTQMGQEVILRCVPISNHLYFYWYRQILGQKVEFLVSFYNNEISEKSEIFDDQFSVERPDGSNFTLKIRSTKLEDSAMYFCASSLVGQTYYEQYFGPGTRLTVT.

The rearrangement joins TRBV28 to TRBJ2-7; TRBD1 aligns across 10 bases. V was pared by 4 bases and J by 1 base, with 4 bases of the junction left unmatched. The V gene's germline CDR1 is MDHEN and CDR2 SYDVKM. The CDR3 is made up of 15 amino acids. CDR3 amino acids: CASSSGQGVSYEQYF. The CDR3 DNA sequence: TGTGCCAGCAGTTCCGGACAGGGGGTGTCCTACGAGCAGTACTTC.

V usage is TRBV10-1 and J usage is TRBJ2-5; possible D gene TRBD1, 6 bases. Germline values: CDR1 WNHNN, CDR2 SYGVQD (reference sequence). The V and J ends lost 8 bases and 0 bases respectively, with 13 bases between them. The CDR3 contains 14 residues. CDR3 DNA: TGCGCCAGCCCCCGGACAGAACACCAAGAGACCCAGTACTTC. Translating gives CASPRTEHQETQYF.

The V and J genes are TRBV27 and TRBJ2-2, with D possibly matching TRBD2 (6 bases). V shed 1 base and J shed 5 bases, with 8 bases lying between them. Germline CDR1 reads MNHEY; CDR2 reads SMNVEV (reference sequence). This CDR3 region has 14 residues. Written as DNA, the CDR3 is TGTGCCAGCAGTTTATGGGGGGAAACCGGGGAGCTGTTTTTT. It is translated as CASSLWGETGELFF.

V usage is TRBV6-1 and J usage is TRBJ1-5, with D unresolved. Trimming stripped 6 bases from V and 7 bases from J, with 16 bases between. Germline CDR1 reads MNHNS; CDR2 reads SASEGT. The CDR3 runs to 14 residues. The CDR3 coding sequence is TGTGCCAGCAGGAACCGGGATCAGACCCAGCCCCAGCATTTT. Translation gives CASRNRDQTQPQHF.

V usage is TRBV19 and J usage is TRBJ1-2; D possibly corresponds to TRBD1 (5 bases). Deletions cut 7 bases from V and 4 bases from J, with 13 bases between. The germline V gene encodes CDR1 LNHDA and CDR2 SQIVND (reference sequence). The CDR3 has 13 residues. CDR3 nucleotide sequence: TGTGCCAGTAAGGAGGGGCGCGGCTATGGCTACACCTTC. Translated, it gives CASKEGRGYGYTF.

The chain recombines TRBV6-1 with TRBJ2-7; D gene uncertain. CDR3 size: 15 residues. V was trimmed by 5 bases and J by 7 bases, leaving 21 bases between them. Germline V gives CDR1 MNHNS, CDR2 SASEGT. The CDR3 spells CASSRERSALGEQYF. Here the CDR3 DNA reads TGTGCCAGCAGTAGAGAAAGGAGCGCCCTCGGGGAGCAGTACTTC.

This clone occurred once. The rearrangement uses TRBV14 and TRBJ2-5; D may be TRBD1 (6 bases). CDR1 is SGHDN, CDR2 FVKESK, per germline. V gave up 2 bases and J gave up 7 bases, with 11 bases separating them. This CDR3 has 13 residues. The CDR3 DNA reads as TGTGCCAGCAGCCAAATGTTACAGGGGACCCAGTACTTC. It is translated as CASSQMLQGTQYF.

This chain uses TRBV19 with TRBJ2-7, with a possible D match to TRBD2 (5 bases). The length of the CDR3 is 14 residues. With 3 bases removed from V and 0 bases from J, the gap between germline ends came to 9 bases. Germline lookup yields CDR1 LNHDA and CDR2 SQIVND (reference sequence). In DNA, the CDR3 is TGTGCCAGTAGTATCGGAGGTTACTCCTACGAGCAGTACTTC. Residues: CASSIGGYSYEQYF.

The CDR3 reads CASSSTARSGNTIYF. CDR3 bases: TGTGCCAGCAGCTCCACAGCTCGCTCTGGAAACACCATATATTTT. The V gene is TRBV7-9, the J gene TRBJ1-3, with unresolved D. V lost 4 bases to trimming and J lost 0 bases, with 10 bases between them. The germline V gene has CDR1 SEHNR and CDR2 FQNEAQ (reference sequence). CDR3 size: 15 residues.